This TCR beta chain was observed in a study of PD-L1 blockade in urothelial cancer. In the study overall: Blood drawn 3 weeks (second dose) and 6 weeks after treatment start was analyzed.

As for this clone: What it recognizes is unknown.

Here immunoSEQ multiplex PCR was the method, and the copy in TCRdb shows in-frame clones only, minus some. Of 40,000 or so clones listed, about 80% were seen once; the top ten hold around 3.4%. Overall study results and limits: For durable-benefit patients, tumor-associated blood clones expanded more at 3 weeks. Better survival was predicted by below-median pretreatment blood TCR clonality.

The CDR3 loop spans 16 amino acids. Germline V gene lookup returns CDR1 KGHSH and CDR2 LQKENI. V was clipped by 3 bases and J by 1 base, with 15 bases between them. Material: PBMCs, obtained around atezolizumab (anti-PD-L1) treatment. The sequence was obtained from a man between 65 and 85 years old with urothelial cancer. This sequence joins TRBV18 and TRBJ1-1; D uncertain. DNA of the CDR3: TGTGCCAGCTCACCCCCAATGCGGGGTCAGAACACTGAAGCTTTCTTT. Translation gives CASSPPMRGQNTEAFF. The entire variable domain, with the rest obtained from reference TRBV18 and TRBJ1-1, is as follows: NAGVMQNPRHLVRRRGQEARLRCSPMKGHSHVYWYRQLPEEGLKFMVYLQKENIIDESGMPKERFSAEFPKEGPSILRIQQVVRGDSAAYFCASSPPMRGQNTEAFFGQGTRLTVV.